This T cell receptor (beta chain) was recorded in a study of blood T cell repertoires in COVID-19. Per the study methods: Reference gene primer amplification in the assay estimated nucleated cell counts. Profiled with immunoSEQ multiplex PCR; TCRdb holds only in-frame clones, not every one. That table is the source of V, J and clone size, and D and trimming were worked out from the DNA. The sample includes about 190,000 clones, roughly 88% of them seen just once. Sequencing used peripheral blood. The clonotype originates from a woman in her 40s who had recovered from COVID-19.

CDR3 loop: CASSRAPTSSYEQYF. The CDR3 bases are TGTGCCAGCAGCCGAGCCCCAACTAGCTCCTACGAGCAGTACTTC. V and J are TRBV3-1 (or the pseudogene TRBV3-2) and TRBJ2-7, with a weak D call TRBD2 (5 bases). The V gene's germline CDR1 is LGHDT and CDR2 YNNKEL (reference sequence). The CDR3 runs to 15 residues. The V end lost 4 bases, the J end lost 0 bases, and 13 bases lay between the germline ends.